The rows below give T cell receptor beta chains drawn from one sample of a study of T cell repertoires in cytomegalovirus infection. TCRdb recomputed calls from the reads with MiXCR, one row per CDR3 protein. Of some 940,000 distinct CDR3 sequences listed, around 30% are singletons. These TCRs' antigens remain unknown. The sequencing here drew on cultured CD8+ T cells from PBMCs, taken from culture after CMV antigen stimulation. The receptors were gathered from a human donor in good health (CMV status not recorded). Some clones in this sample may be carry-over from other donors' samples. CDR3s leave out the opening cysteine and the closing phenylalanine or tryptophan.

>TRBV2|TRBJ2-1
ASREAGRDEQF
>TRBV24-1|TRBJ2-2
ATSDLRDTGELF
>TRBV12-5|TRBJ2-2
ASGFHLAGVAHGELF
>TRBV2|TRBJ2-1
ASIPRGPPTNEQF
>TRBV5-8|TRBJ2-1
ASSFYTDYEQF
>TRBV7-9|TRBJ1-1
ASSSGRLSNTEAF
>TRBV4-1|TRBJ2-3
ASSQDRGASTDTQY
>TRBV2|TRBJ1-1
ASSEVRGWDTEAF
>TRBV18|TRBJ1-5
ASSPLGRDNQPQH
>TRBV15|TRBJ2-1
ATQGMDNEQF
>TRBV27|TRBJ2-3
ASSLWGGGAGDTQY
>TRBV7-9|TRBJ2-2
ASSPASGGAGKSTGELF
>TRBV2|TRBJ2-7
ASKWGDEQY
>TRBV4-3|TRBJ2-1
ASSQEGGPIDEQF
>TRBV7-6|TRBJ2-1
ASSLEGALFFNEQF
>TRBV12-3/TRBV12-4|TRBJ1-3
ASSLRDNRNTIY
>TRBV29-1|TRBJ2-1
SVAGLTRNEQF
>TRBV7-9|TRBJ1-3
ASSPSTSSGNTIY
>TRBV15|TRBJ1-1
ATSSVGRGLSEAF
>TRBV7-9|TRBJ1-4
ASSLPQGAVNEKLF